A selection of T cell receptor beta chains follows, all from one sample in a study of PD-L1 blockade in urothelial cancer. Only in-frame clones appear in the TCRdb table, and some are missing; sequencing was by immunoSEQ multiplex PCR. The sample records approximately 100,000 clones, more than 80% being singletons. The source material was PBMCs, sampled around atezolizumab (anti-PD-L1) treatment. The receptors come from a woman of 80 years or more with urothelial cancer. Both conserved end residues are part of each CDR3. D genes are given only for firm matches. A row's size may be missing; if present it is once, few, many or a size class.

TRBV10-3	TRBD2	.	TRBJ2-3	TGTGCCATCAGTGATCGCGTAGTAGCGGGAACAGATACGCAGTATTTT	CAISDRVVAGTDTQYF
TRBV7-8	TRBD1	.	TRBJ2-3	TGTGCCAGCAGCGGCAGGGACCGGATCAGGGGGAGAGATACGCAGTATTTT	CASSGRDRIRGRDTQYF
TRBV5-1	TRBD2	.	TRBJ2-1	TGCGCCAGCAGCGCGGGACTAGCGGGGAACAATGAGCAGTTCTTC	CASSAGLAGNNEQFF
TRBV10-2	.	.	TRBJ2-1	TGCGCCAGCAGTGTCGCGGGGGCGGGGAGCTCCTACAATGAGCAGTTCTTC	CASSVAGAGSSYNEQFF
TRBV7-2	TRBD2	.	TRBJ2-3	TGTGCCAGCAGCTTAGGGCTAGCGGCCACAGATACGCAGTATTTT	CASSLGLAATDTQYF
TRBV19	TRBD1	.	TRBJ1-5	TGTGCCAGTAGTATTGGGACAGGGGGCAGTGATCAGCCCCAGCATTTT	CASSIGTGGSDQPQHF
TRBV2	TRBD1	.	TRBJ2-4	TGTGCCAGCAGACAGACAGGGCTTCTAGCCAAAAACATTCAGTACTTC	CASRQTGLLAKNIQYF
TRBV6-1	TRBD2	.	TRBJ2-3	TGTGCCAGCAGTGAAGGGGGGGGAAGACGCACAGATACGCAGTATTTT	CASSEGGGRRTDTQYF
TRBV28	.	.	TRBJ2-1	TGTGCCAGCGGTCCCGGAGGCATGGATGAGCAGTTCTTC	CASGPGGMDEQFF
TRBV6-1	.	.	TRBJ2-3	TGTGCCAGCAGTGACCGGGGACTGCCTACAGATACGCAGTATTTT	CASSDRGLPTDTQYF
TRBV5-1	TRBD2	.	TRBJ2-1	TGCGCCAGCAGCTTAACTAGCGCCGCCCGTTACAATGAGCAGTTCTTC	CASSLTSAARYNEQFF
TRBV5-1	TRBD2	.	TRBJ2-5	TGCGCCAGCAGCCCTCTAGCGGGAGTCGCCGAGACCCAGTACTTC	CASSPLAGVAETQYF
TRBV27	.	.	TRBJ1-2	TGTGCCAGCAGTTTAAATGGCAGAGGCTACACCTTC	CASSLNGRGYTF
TRBV18	TRBD1	.	TRBJ2-1	TGTGCCAGCTCACCACGTCGGGGACAGCGTTTGAACAATGAGCAGTTCTTC	CASSPRRGQRLNNEQFF
TRBV19	.	.	TRBJ2-1	TGTGCCAGTATGCCAGGGTATTCTTACAATGAGCAGTTCTTC	CASMPGYSYNEQFF
TRBV7-8	.	.	TRBJ2-3	TGTGCCAGCAGCCAGGACTGGAGCACAGATACGCAGTATTTT	CASSQDWSTDTQYF
TRBV19	.	.	TRBJ2-1	TGTGCCAGTAGCCCGCGGGGAGATGAGCAGTTCTTC	CASSPRGDEQFF
TRBV20-1	.	few	TRBJ1-2	TGCAGTGCGCCCGGGTATGGCTACACCTTC	CSAPGYGYTF
TRBV21-1	.	.	TRBJ2-7	TGTGCCAGCAGCGCCCAGAGCGGGGGAAGGAACTACGAGCAGTACTTC	CASSAQSGGRNYEQYF
TRBV19	.	once	TRBJ2-1	TGTGCCAGTAGGAGGGATTCTGTGGGACTTCGAACTTATAACAATGAGCAGTTCTTC	CASRRDSVGLRTYNNEQFF
TRBV10-2	TRBD1	.	TRBJ1-3	TGCGCCAGCGGGAGAGGACAGGATGGAAACACCATATATTTT	CASGRGQDGNTIYF
TRBV18	.	.	TRBJ1-5	TGTGCCAGCTCACCGGGGAGGGATCAGCCCCAGCATTTT	CASSPGRDQPQHF
TRBV15	.	.	TRBJ2-7	TGTGCCACCAGCAGAGACGGAGGGACCCTCGGAAGGTCCTACGAGCAGTACTTC	CATSRDGGTLGRSYEQYF
TRBV7-2	.	.	TRBJ2-7	TGTGCCAGCAGCTTCGTGGACTTGGGCGAGCAGTACTTC	CASSFVDLGEQYF
TRBV28	.	.	TRBJ1-2	TGTGCCAGCAGTCCCCCTGGCTTGGTACCGGACTACCAGGACTATGGCTACACCTTC	CASSPPGLVPDYQDYGYTF
TRBV30	TRBD2	.	TRBJ2-1	TGTGCCTGGAGCCCTATGAGGACTAGCGGGCGGGACAATGAGCAGTTCTTC	CAWSPMRTSGRDNEQFF
TRBV27	TRBD2	.	TRBJ2-1	TGTGCCAGCATGGCCTGGACTAGCGGGAGGTCCTACAATGAGCAGTTCTTC	CASMAWTSGRSYNEQFF
TRBV28	.	.	TRBJ2-2	TGTGCCAGCAGCCCGGGACAACCCACCGGGGAGCTGTTTTTT	CASSPGQPTGELFF
TRBV28	TRBD1	.	TRBJ1-2	TGTGCCTACCTCTCGGGACAGGGTAACCACTATGGCTACACCTTC	CAYLSGQGNHYGYTF
TRBV30	TRBD2	once	TRBJ2-1	TGTGCCTGGAGTGGGATTAGCGGGAAAGGTGAGCAGTTCTTC	CAWSGISGKGEQFF
TRBV4-1	TRBD2	.	TRBJ2-7	TGCGCCAGCAGCCAAGTGACTAGCGGCCTAAGCTCCTACGAGCAGTACTTC	CASSQVTSGLSSYEQYF